This T cell receptor beta chain appears in the sequencing data of a study of graft-versus-host responses after intestinal transplantation. Background on the study: Recipients were all induced with anti-thymocyte globulin, then given tacrolimus and steroids for around three years.

This clone was seen only a few times. Its specificity is not known. In germline, CDR1 is SGHRS, CDR2 YFSETQ. CDR3 length: 12 residues. V lost 0 bases to trimming and J lost 14 bases; unmatched junction nucleotides: 5. Study outcomes and limitations: Some GvH clones appeared in ileal mucosa or blood before recipient bone marrow.

Produced via immunoSEQ multiplex PCR; TCRdb's table is partial and in-frame only. This table holds about 27,000 clones, approximately 78% found once. Sequenced here: unstimulated CD8+ T cells sorted from spleen or lymph node cells, sampled before transplant. The genes are TRBV5-1 and TRBJ1-2, with 9 positions matching TRBD1. This TCR was recovered from a human donor who was the organ donor for an intestinal transplant. The CDR3, as DNA: TGCGCCAGCAGCTTGGACAGGGGGCGTCTTACCTTC. It encodes CASSLDRGRLTF.